These 12 T cell receptor beta chains were sequenced from one sample in a study of control samples from healthy donors and cancer patients. The data were produced by immunoSEQ multiplex PCR, yet TCRdb's version contains in-frame clones alone and is incomplete. The table records some 140,000 clones, over 85% of them present only once. Material for sequencing was blood. These receptors all come from a man aged 35-49 years in good health.

This chain links TRBV19 with TRBJ2-1, with 9 bases identical to TRBD2. This CDR3 comprises 14 residues. With 8 bases clipped from V and 6 bases from J, the junction kept 8 bases outside the gene matches. Germline V gene data show CDR1 as LNHDA and CDR2 as SQIVND (reference sequence). CDR3 bases: TGTGCCAGTTCGAGCGGGGGGCCCTCCAATGAGCAGTTCTTC. The encoded protein is CASSSGGPSNEQFF.

This clone was picked up one time. V is TRBV10-2 and J is TRBJ1-3; D gene unclear. The V gene lost 8 bases and the J gene lost 4 bases, with 15 bases spanning the gap. This CDR3 contains 14 residues. In germline, CDR1 is WSHSY, CDR2 SAAADI. The CDR3 bases are TGCGCCAGCTTATCTGGGGAGACCGGAAACACCATATATTTT. Its protein is CASLSGETGNTIYF.

The V gene is TRBV3-1 (or the pseudogene TRBV3-2), the J gene TRBJ1-4; unclear D gene. This CDR3 has 15 amino acids. CDR1 and CDR2 from the germline V gene are LGHDT and YNNKEL (reference sequence). Between the trimmed V and J ends, which lost 1 base and 1 base, there was a span of 7 bases. CDR3: CASSQAMKTNEKLFF. For the CDR3, the DNA is TGTGCCAGCAGCCAAGCCATGAAAACTAATGAAAAACTGTTTTTT.

In regard to this clone: The identical CDR3 is also encoded by other nucleotide sequences in the sample. J is TRBJ1-2 and V is TRBV19, with D possibly being TRBD1 (5 bases). CDR3 length: 13 amino acids. The germline V and J ends were trimmed by 5 bases and 2 bases, with 9 bases remaining between them. Germline CDR1 and CDR2: LNHDA and SQIVND (reference sequence). The CDR3 loop reads CASSRSGNYGYTF. DNA for the CDR3: TGTGCCAGTAGTCGGTCAGGGAACTATGGCTACACCTTC.

The chain combines TRBV7-9 with TRBJ1-1; possible D gene TRBD1, 5 bases. The CDR3 spans 15 residues. Germline CDR1 reads SEHNR; CDR2 reads FQNEAQ (reference sequence). Trimming removed 0 bases at V and 1 base at J, with 9 bases between. This chain's CDR3 is CASSLAQGENTEAFF. The CDR3 DNA follows: TGTGCCAGCAGCTTAGCCCAGGGAGAGAACACTGAAGCTTTCTTT.

This sequence joins TRBV6-2 or TRBV6-3 and TRBJ2-6; TRBD1 matches at 8 bases. The CDR3 runs to 18 residues. V shed 5 bases, J shed 0 bases, and the junction held 9 bases outside the gene matches. Germline V gives CDR1 MNHEY, CDR2 SVGEGT. CDR3 sequence reads: CASSGQGNIYSGANVLTF. The CDR3 nucleotides read TGTGCCAGCAGTGGACAGGGCAATATTTACTCTGGGGCCAACGTCCTGACTTTC.

The CDR3 nucleotides read TGTGCCAGCAGTTCACCCGCCACAGGGGGAGACACAGATACGCAGTATTTT. Translating gives CASSSPATGGDTDTQYF. This chain joins TRBV28 and TRBJ2-3; 8 bases line up with TRBD1. The length of the CDR3 is 17 residues. With V trimmed by 4 bases and J by 2 bases, 11 bases remained unmatched. The germline CDR1 and CDR2 sequences are MDHEN and SYDVKM. Based on the CDR3 plus reference TRBV28 and TRBJ2-3, the full variable domain is DVKVTQSSRYLVKRTGEKVFLECVQDMDHENMFWYRQDPGLGLRLIYFSYDVKMKEKGDIPEGYSVSREKKERFSLILESASTNQTSMYLCASSSPATGGDTDTQYFGPGTRLTVL.

The chain recombines TRBV7-3 with TRBJ1-1, with 7 bases matching TRBD1. The CDR3 length is 14 residues. The trim removed 3 bases at V and 6 bases at J, leaving 7 bases unmatched. The germline V gene has CDR1 SGHTA and CDR2 FQGTGA. CDR3 DNA: TGTGCCAGCAGCTTGACAGGGCCCGGGGCTGAAGCTTTCTTT. The encoded protein is CASSLTGPGAEAFF.

The rearrangement joins TRBV27 to TRBJ1-2, with 9 bases fitting TRBD1. Per germline, CDR1 MNHEY and CDR2 SMNVEV (reference sequence). The CDR3 is made up of 17 amino acids. The trim removed 6 bases at V and 7 bases at J, leaving 18 bases unmatched. CDR3 sequence (DNA): TGTGCCAGCAGCTCCTCTCCCGGGACAGGGTTGGGAGGTGGCTACACCTTC. The encoded protein is CASSSSPGTGLGGGYTF.

The chain joins TRBV24-1 to TRBJ1-5, with D perhaps TRBD1 (6 bases). The CDR3 is made up of 16 amino acids. Germline lookup yields CDR1 KGHDR and CDR2 SFDVKD. The germline V and J ends were trimmed by 3 bases and 6 bases, with 17 bases remaining between them. The CDR3 loop reads CATSDPGQGRFQPQHF. CDR3 in DNA: TGTGCCACCAGTGATCCCGGGCAGGGGCGGTTTCAGCCCCAGCATTTT.

The chain combines TRBV24-1 with TRBJ1-5; D uncertain. Germline CDR1 reads KGHDR; CDR2 reads SFDVKD. V was shortened by 4 bases and J by 9 bases, with 6 bases between the two germline ends. There are 11 residues in the CDR3. Written as DNA, the CDR3 is TGTGCCACCAGTGACCCCGGGCCCCAGCATTTT. Its translation: CATSDPGPQHF.

The V call is TRBV6-5, the J call TRBJ1-1; a possible D gene is TRBD1 (5 bases). The germline CDR1 and CDR2 sequences are MNHEY and SVGAGI. The CDR3 has 13 residues. V shed 6 bases and J shed 5 bases, with 13 bases lying between them. The chain's CDR3 is CASRGDPGTEAFF. DNA for the CDR3: TGTGCCAGCAGGGGGGACCCGGGGACTGAAGCTTTCTTT.